A selection of T cell receptor beta chains follows, all from one sample in a study of blood T cell repertoires in COVID-19. Libraries were prepared by immunoSEQ multiplex PCR; TCRdb keeps only in-frame clonotypes and omits some of them. In the table there are some 94,000 clones, approximately 90% of which are singletons. Sequenced: peripheral blood. Receptors originate from a human donor in a cohort sampled during active COVID-19. Both conserved end residues are part of each CDR3. The order of the fields is J gene, V gene, D gene, clone size, CDR3 protein, CDR3 DNA. A D gene is named only where the DNA matches it firmly. Clone size is stated in some rows and not others, as once, few, many or a class when expanded.

TRBJ1-3	TRBV29-1	-	-	CSVDDRHSGNTIYF	TGCAGCGTTGATGACAGGCACTCTGGAAACACCATATATTTT
TRBJ2-5	TRBV6-2/TRBV6-3	TRBD2	-	CASSYVLAGVQETQYF	TGTGCCAGCAGTTATGTTCTAGCGGGAGTCCAAGAGACCCAGTACTTC
TRBJ2-1	TRBV15	-	-	CATGLNYNEQFF	TGTGCCACCGGACTAAATTACAATGAGCAGTTCTTC
TRBJ2-7	TRBV10-2	-	-	CASSGSSGPGYEQYF	TGCGCCAGCAGTGGAAGTAGCGGCCCGGGGTACGAGCAGTACTTC
TRBJ1-1	TRBV10-3	-	few	CAISAGGTEAFF	TGTGCCATCAGTGCTGGCGGGACTGAAGCTTTCTTT
TRBJ2-1	TRBV6-6	TRBD2	-	CASSYGGGASYNEQFF	TGTGCCAGCAGTTACGGCGGGGGGGCCTCCTACAATGAGCAGTTCTTC
TRBJ2-7	TRBV11-2	TRBD2	-	CASSPRTSGNSQYF	TGTGCCAGCAGCCCAAGGACTAGCGGGAACTCGCAGTACTTC
TRBJ2-1	TRBV4-3	-	-	CASSRHTGSAVDEQFF	TGCGCCAGCAGCCGCCACACCGGGTCCGCCGTCGATGAGCAGTTCTTC
TRBJ2-7	TRBV4-2	TRBD1	once	CASSQGVSRQGVYEQYF	TGTGCCAGCAGCCAAGGAGTAAGTCGACAGGGTGTCTACGAGCAGTACTTC
TRBJ2-5	TRBV5-1	-	-	CASSLGSVQETQYF	TGCGCCAGCAGCTTGGGGTCGGTCCAAGAGACCCAGTACTTC
TRBJ1-1	TRBV7-2	-	-	CASRLSRDTYQGTEAFF	TGTGCCAGCAGACTTAGCCGGGACACCTATCAAGGGACTGAAGCTTTCTTT
TRBJ2-2	TRBV9	TRBD2	-	CASSVKTSGKGETGELFF	TGTGCCAGCAGCGTTAAGACTAGCGGGAAAGGTGAAACCGGGGAGCTGTTTTTT
TRBJ2-2	TRBV9	TRBD2	-	CASSVGLAGGTGELFF	TGTGCCAGCAGCGTAGGTCTAGCGGGAGGTACCGGGGAGCTGTTTTTT
TRBJ1-1	TRBV19	-	-	CASSMGQYMNTEAFF	TGTGCCAGTAGTATGGGACAATACATGAACACTGAAGCTTTCTTT
TRBJ2-1	TRBV7-9	TRBD2	-	CASSSGTSGSEQFF	TGTGCCAGCAGCTCCGGGACTAGTGGGAGTGAGCAGTTCTTC
TRBJ1-3	TRBV5-4	-	-	CASSLDRTSGNTIYF	TGTGCCAGCAGCTTGGACAGGACCTCTGGAAACACCATATATTTT
TRBJ2-1	TRBV7-8	TRBD2	-	CASSLASGISYNEQFF	TGTGCCAGCAGCTTGGCTAGCGGGATCTCCTACAATGAGCAGTTCTTC
TRBJ1-1	TRBV19	-	-	CASSIRGGPSTEAFF	TGTGCCAGTAGTATTCGCGGGGGCCCCAGCACTGAAGCTTTCTTT
TRBJ2-1	TRBV24-1	TRBD1	-	CATSRTGGWFF	TGTGCCACCAGTCGAACAGGGGGCTGGTTCTTC
TRBJ2-1	TRBV24-1	-	-	CATSDLVPGKFEQFF	TGTGCCACCAGTGATTTGGTACCGGGGAAATTTGAGCAGTTCTTC
TRBJ2-7	TRBV11-2	TRBD2	-	CASSLDRWGGRPYEQYF	TGTGCCAGCAGCTTAGATCGGTGGGGGGGAAGGCCCTACGAGCAGTACTTC
TRBJ2-7	TRBV11-2	TRBD1	-	CASSSPGQAYEQYF	TGTGCCAGCAGCTCGCCGGGACAGGCCTACGAGCAGTACTTC
TRBJ1-5	TRBV28	TRBD1	once	CASNRGQGARQPQHF	TGTGCCAGCAATCGGGGACAGGGGGCTCGGCAGCCCCAGCATTTT
TRBJ2-7	TRBV5-1	TRBD1	-	CASSLGQVRSYEQYF	TGCGCCAGCAGCTTAGGACAGGTTCGGTCCTACGAGCAGTACTTC
TRBJ2-7	TRBV7-6	-	-	CASSLDGVTTYEQYF	TGTGCCAGCAGCTTAGACGGGGTCACGACCTACGAGCAGTACTTC
TRBJ2-1	TRBV19	TRBD2	-	CASSPSGMPYNEQFF	TGTGCCAGTAGTCCTAGCGGGATGCCATACAATGAGCAGTTCTTC